This T cell receptor beta chain came from a study of blood T cell repertoires in COVID-19. Overall study: PBMCs, B-cell-depleted T cells, or T cells provided the cDNA or gDNA that made up the material.

V was trimmed by 6 bases and J by 6 bases, leaving 15 bases between them. CDR1 MDHEN and CDR2 SYDVKM come from the germline V gene. The CDR3 is 14 amino acids. The repertoire was sequenced with immunoSEQ multiplex PCR; TCRdb's copy has only in-frame clones and lacks some. The sample contains over 200,000 clones, approximately 87% of which appear only once. Sequenced material: peripheral blood. The chain joins TRBV28 to TRBJ2-1; D might be TRBD2 (6 bases). The TCR originated in a woman in her forties or fifties with acute or convalescent COVID-19. The chain's CDR3 is CASRISGGSNEQFF. The CDR3 DNA reads as TGTGCCAGCAGGATATCCGGGGGATCCAATGAGCAGTTCTTC.